This TCR beta chain was identified during a study of cytomegalovirus exposure and HLA in healthy donors. The primer mix had 60 Vbeta and 13 Jbeta primers. This table comes from immunoSEQ multiplex PCR, and its TCRdb copy is limited to in-frame clones, with some not included. Of over 100,000 clones in the sample, about 70% were seen once. Notes on the study in general: It was reported that TCR beta sequences correctly inferred the HLA-A and HLA-B alleles for most subjects. Evidence from a later analysis indicated that most CMV-associated TCR beta chains looked HLA-restricted. Fewer N-insertions than the roughly 630-donor mean were reportedly shown by an Asian-associated ancestry cluster in a later analysis. Some TCR beta chains (roughly 160 of them) were listed as cytomegalovirus-associated.

Comments on this clone: Its specificity is not known.

CDR3 size: 15 residues. V lost 6 bases and J lost 0; bases outside the gene matches: 5. The germline CDR1 and CDR2 sequences are MDHEN and SYDVKM. Sample: PBMCs. The TCR was taken from a woman aged 40 to 55 in good health and CMV-seropositive. The chain combines TRBV28 with TRBJ1-3; 7 bases fit TRBD1. CDR3 nucleotides: TGTGCCAGCAGGCGGGACAGCCTCTCTGGAAACACCATATATTTT. Translated: CASRRDSLSGNTIYF.